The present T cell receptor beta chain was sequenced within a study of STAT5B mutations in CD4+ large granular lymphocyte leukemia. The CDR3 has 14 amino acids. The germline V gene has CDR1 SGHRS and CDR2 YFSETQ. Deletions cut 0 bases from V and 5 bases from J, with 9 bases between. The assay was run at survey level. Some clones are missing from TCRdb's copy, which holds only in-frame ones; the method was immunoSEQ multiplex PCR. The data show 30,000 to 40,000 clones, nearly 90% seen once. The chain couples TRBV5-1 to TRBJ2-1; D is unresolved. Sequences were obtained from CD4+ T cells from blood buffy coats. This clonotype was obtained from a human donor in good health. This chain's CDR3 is CASSLETPDNEQFF. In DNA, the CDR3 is TGCGCCAGCAGCTTGGAAACCCCTGACAATGAGCAGTTCTTC.